The clone carrying this T cell receptor (beta chain) was picked up many times. In TCRdb, the RACE reads were re-called with MiXCR into one record per CDR3 protein. The sample has tens of thousands of distinct CDR3 sequences, roughly 12% seen once. These data are taken from a study of human T cells and chemical hapten exposure. The CDR3 is 15 residues long. Germline values: CDR1 MGHDK, CDR2 SYGVNS. J lost 9 bases, V lost 4 bases, and 12 bases had no gene match. As for time point: pre-sensitization, week 0. The treatment was: therapeutic diphenylcyclopropenone sensitization with weekly scalp DPC. The authors extracted total RNA from unfractionated whole blood.

The material was whole blood, obtained in connection with sensitization to the hapten diphenylcyclopropenone (DPC). The source of this sequence is a woman aged 40 to 50 with alopecia areata. Some clones in this sample may be carry-over from other donors' samples. The chain uses TRBV25-1 and TRBJ2-3; 8 bases agree with TRBD1. Here the CDR3 DNA reads TGTGCCAGCAGTGCAAGCTGGGACAGGATATCCACGCAGTATTTT. It is translated as CASSASWDRISTQYF.